This passage covers 22 T cell receptor beta chains from one sample sequenced in a study of identical twins. TCRdb independently ran MiXCR on the 5' RACE reads; one entry per CDR3 protein. The table records about 160,000 distinct CDR3 sequences, roughly 3.5% of them present only once. Sequencing input: memory T cells sorted from blood. All receptors come from a man aged 18 to 30 in good health.

This clonotype was observed at least ten times. V is TRBV29-1 and J is TRBJ2-1; D not certain. The CDR3 consists of 12 residues. V was trimmed by 4 bases and J by 14 bases, leaving 18 bases between them. The V gene's germline CDR1 is SQVTM and CDR2 ANQGSEA. CDR3 sequence: CSVVVGSFREFF. As DNA, the CDR3 is TGCAGCGTTGTCGTCGGTAGTTTTAGGGAGTTCTTC.

This clonotype was detected many times. This sequence joins TRBV7-7 and TRBJ2-1, with D hard to call. Germline CDR1 and CDR2: SSHAT and FNYEAQ (reference sequence). The V gene lost 3 bases and the J gene lost 8 bases, with 11 bases spanning the gap. The CDR3 is 13 amino acids. The CDR3 spells CASSLGSGDEQFF. CDR3 in DNA: TGTGCCAGCAGCTTGGGATCCGGCGATGAGCAGTTCTTC.

The J gene is TRBJ2-3, the V gene TRBV29-1, with TRBD1 identical over 8 bases. The V gene end was trimmed by 6 bases and the J gene end by 2 bases; junction bases not matched to a gene: 7. The CDR3 covers 14 residues. In germline, CDR1 is SQVTM, CDR2 ANQGSEA. The CDR3 is CSVRTGINTDTQYF. The CDR3 nucleotides are TGCAGCGTCAGGACAGGGATAAACACAGATACGCAGTATTTT.

This clonotype was detected ten times or more. The chain employs TRBV5-1 and TRBJ2-7; 10 positions agree with TRBD1. CDR1 SGHRS and CDR2 YFSETQ come from the germline V gene. The CDR3 covers 15 residues. The junction had 6 bases not matched to a gene; V was cut back by 0 bases and J by 6 bases. The CDR3 DNA reads TGCGCCAGCAGCTTGGCCGCGGGACAGGGGCTCGAGCAGTACTTC. Its protein product is CASSLAAGQGLEQYF.

In this sample, this clonotype turned up many times. The chain combines TRBV29-1 with TRBJ2-2, with D maybe TRBD1 (5 bases). V shed 5 bases and J shed 1 base, with 8 bases lying between them. The V gene's germline CDR1 is SQVTM and CDR2 ANQGSEA. This CDR3 is 13 amino acids long. For the CDR3, the DNA is TGCAGCGTTTTCACAGGGAACACCGGGGAGCTGTTTTTT. Protein: CSVFTGNTGELFF.

This clonotype was seen many times. This chain connects TRBV10-3 to TRBJ1-2; D gene uncertain. Germline V gene lookup returns CDR1 ENHRY and CDR2 SYGVKD. The CDR3 sequence is 16 residues long. With 6 bases removed from V and 5 bases from J, the gap between germline ends came to 22 bases. The CDR3, as DNA: TGTGCCATCAGCCCCCTTTACGGTAGGGCTAGATATGGCTACACCTTC. It encodes CAISPLYGRARYGYTF.

This clonotype was recorded many times. This rearrangement joins TRBV5-1 to TRBJ2-1; the match to TRBD2 covers 12 bases. The junction had 8 bases not matched to a gene; V was cut back by 4 bases and J by 9 bases. This CDR3 spans 15 amino acids. The germline V gene encodes CDR1 SGHRS and CDR2 YFSETQ. The CDR3 protein is CASSASGRATGEQFF. CDR3 nucleotides: TGCGCCAGCAGCGCTAGCGGGAGGGCCACAGGTGAGCAGTTCTTC.

Ten or more counts support this clonotype. The chain has TRBV7-6 and TRBJ2-6; D unclear. The CDR3 runs to 13 residues. The V gene lost 5 bases and the J gene lost 5 bases, with 7 bases spanning the gap. CDR1 and CDR2 from the germline V gene are SGHVS and FNYEAQ. The CDR3 nucleotides read TGTGCCAGCAGCCCCTCCCGGGCCAACGTCCTGACTTTC. Protein sequence: CASSPSRANVLTF.

This clonotype was recorded at least ten times. This sequence joins TRBV20-1 and TRBJ1-1; 9 bases agree with TRBD1. CDR1 is DFQATT, CDR2 SNEGSKA, per germline (reference sequence). With 2 bases clipped from V and 2 bases from J, the junction kept 6 bases outside the gene matches. CDR3 length: 15 amino acids. The CDR3 sequence is CSARPRTGVNTEAFF. The CDR3 region has the DNA TGCAGTGCTAGACCTAGGACAGGGGTTAACACTGAAGCTTTCTTT.

The table lists this clonotype with many counts. The chain links TRBV5-1 to TRBJ2-1, with D perhaps assigned TRBD1 or TRBD2 (5 bases each). The germline V and J ends were trimmed by 3 bases and 4 bases, with 17 bases remaining between them. CDR1 and CDR2 from the germline V gene are SGHRS and YFSETQ. The CDR3 is 16 amino acids. As DNA, the CDR3 is TGCGCCAGCAGCTCTGATTCATGGGACGGATACAATGAGCAGTTCTTC. This translates into CASSSDSWDGYNEQFF.

This clonotype was detected ten times or more. The rearrangement uses TRBV7-2 and TRBJ2-5; TRBD2 is a possible D gene (6 bases). CDR3 length: 14 residues. In germline, CDR1 is SGHTA, CDR2 FQGNSA. Between the trimmed V and J ends, which lost 5 bases and 4 bases, there was a span of 14 bases. The CDR3 protein is CASSPTMGGETQYF. The CDR3 DNA reads as TGTGCCAGCAGCCCAACTATGGGGGGAGAGACCCAGTACTTC.

This clonotype showed up many times. V gene TRBV5-1 combines with J gene TRBJ2-7, with D uncertain. Germline V gene lookup returns CDR1 SGHRS and CDR2 YFSETQ. Trimming stripped 0 bases from V and 3 bases from J, with 10 bases between. CDR3 length: 14 amino acids. The CDR3 loop is CASSLGGRLYEQYF. The CDR3 DNA sequence: TGCGCCAGCAGCTTGGGCGGCAGACTCTACGAGCAGTACTTC.

The chain carries TRBV20-1 and TRBJ2-7; 9 nucleotides align to TRBD1. J was trimmed by 12 bases and V by 5 bases; bases with no gene match: 11. CDR1 and CDR2 from the germline V gene are DFQATT and SNEGSKA (reference sequence). The CDR3 consists of 12 residues. Here the CDR3 DNA reads TGCAGTGCTCGGACAGGGGCCAATCTGGGGTACTTC. Translated, it gives CSARTGANLGYF.

This clonotype came up many times. The rearrangement uses TRBV10-1 and TRBJ2-1; TRBD2 aligns across 9 bases. The CDR3 spans 14 residues. Germline CDR1 is WNHNN and CDR2 is SYGVQD (reference sequence). The junction had 3 bases not matched to a gene; V was cut back by 2 bases and J by 7 bases. The CDR3 bases are TGCGCCAGCAGTGAGGCGGGAGGGATGAATGAGCAGTTCTTC. It translates to CASSEAGGMNEQFF.

The J gene is TRBJ1-2, the V gene TRBV2, with 8 bases fitting TRBD1. The germline V gene has CDR1 SNHLY and CDR2 FYNNEI. The V and J ends lost 6 bases and 7 bases, in that order; junction bases with no gene match: 7. The CDR3 length is 13 residues. Here the CDR3 reads CASRDRGLGGYTF. As DNA, the CDR3 is TGTGCCAGCAGAGACAGGGGCTTGGGTGGCTACACCTTC.

This clonotype was recorded at least ten times. The chain carries TRBV15 and TRBJ2-2, with D perhaps matching TRBD2 (6 bases). Germline V gene lookup returns CDR1 LNHNV and CDR2 YYDKDF (reference sequence). The CDR3 length is 17 residues. V was pared by 0 bases and J by 5 bases, with 16 bases between. The CDR3 bases are TGTGCCACCAGCAGAGAGAGGCGAGGAGGGAATACCGGGGAGCTGTTTTTT. As protein: CATSRERRGGNTGELFF.

This clonotype showed up many times. The chain has TRBV6-2 or TRBV6-3 and TRBJ2-2; D unclear. Germline values: CDR1 MNHEY, CDR2 SVGEGT. V was trimmed by 7 bases and J by 4 bases, leaving 19 bases between them. The CDR3 is made up of 16 amino acids. Written as DNA, the CDR3 is TGTGCCAGCAACCCCTGGGGTATGGAAGGCACCGGGGAGCTGTTTTTT. It translates to CASNPWGMEGTGELFF.

This clonotype was recorded at least ten times. The J gene is TRBJ1-1, the V gene TRBV5-1, with 8 bases fitting TRBD1. Germline V gene data show CDR1 as SGHRS and CDR2 as YFSETQ. The CDR3 loop spans 15 amino acids. The V gene end was trimmed by 0 bases and the J gene end by 4 bases; junction bases not matched to a gene: 5. CDR3 protein: CASSLVAGGATEAFF. CDR3 DNA sequence: TGCGCCAGCAGCTTGGTGGCAGGGGGCGCCACTGAAGCTTTCTTT.

This clonotype was seen repeatedly, ten times or more. The rearrangement links TRBV7-7 to TRBJ2-7; D remains ambiguous. Germline V gene lookup returns CDR1 SSHAT and CDR2 FNYEAQ (reference sequence). The CDR3 has 14 residues. Trimming cost V 1 base and J 0 bases, with 7 bases left between them. CDR3 sequence: CASSLDRLSYEQYF. CDR3 bases: TGTGCCAGCAGCTTAGACCGTCTCTCCTACGAGCAGTACTTC. Filled out from reference TRBV7-7 and TRBJ2-7, the complete variable domain reads GAGVSQSPRYKVTKRGQDVTLRCDPISSHATLYWYQQALGQGPEFLTYFNYEAQPDKSGLPSDRFSAERPEGSISTLTIQRTEQRDSAMYRCASSLDRLSYEQYFGPGTRLTVT.

This clonotype was seen a handful of times. The V and J genes are TRBV18 and TRBJ2-2; possible D gene TRBD2, 6 bases. Per the germline V gene, CDR1 is KGHSH and CDR2 is LQKENI. Trimming shortened V by 3 bases and J by 6 bases, and 8 bases separated the two germline ends. The CDR3 totals 13 residues. CDR3: CASSPTSSGELFF. The CDR3 DNA is TGTGCCAGCTCACCGACTAGTTCCGGGGAGCTGTTTTTT. Combining the CDR3 with reference TRBV18 and TRBJ2-2 gives the whole variable domain NAGVMQNPRHLVRRRGQEARLRCSPMKGHSHVYWYRQLPEEGLKFMVYLQKENIIDESGMPKERFSAEFPKEGPSILRIQQVVRGDSAAYFCASSPTSSGELFFGEGSRLTVL.

This clonotype has more than one count but fewer than ten. This sequence joins TRBV12-3 or TRBV12-4 and TRBJ2-5, with 10 bases identical to TRBD2. The CDR3 runs to 15 residues. The junction had 4 bases not matched to a gene; V was cut back by 2 bases and J by 4 bases. As DNA, the CDR3 is TGTGCCAGCAGTTTATATGCTAGCGGGAGAGAGACCCAGTACTTC. Encoded protein: CASSLYASGRETQYF.

This clonotype was picked up many times. J is TRBJ2-1 and V is TRBV4-1; 14 bases map to TRBD2. The germline V gene encodes CDR1 MGHRA and CDR2 YSYEKL. V lost 4 bases to trimming and J lost 8 bases; unmatched junction nucleotides: 10. CDR3 size: 17 residues. This CDR3 is CASSRQPGLAGVDEQFF. CDR3 sequence (DNA): TGCGCCAGCAGCCGGCAGCCGGGACTAGCGGGAGTAGATGAGCAGTTCTTC.